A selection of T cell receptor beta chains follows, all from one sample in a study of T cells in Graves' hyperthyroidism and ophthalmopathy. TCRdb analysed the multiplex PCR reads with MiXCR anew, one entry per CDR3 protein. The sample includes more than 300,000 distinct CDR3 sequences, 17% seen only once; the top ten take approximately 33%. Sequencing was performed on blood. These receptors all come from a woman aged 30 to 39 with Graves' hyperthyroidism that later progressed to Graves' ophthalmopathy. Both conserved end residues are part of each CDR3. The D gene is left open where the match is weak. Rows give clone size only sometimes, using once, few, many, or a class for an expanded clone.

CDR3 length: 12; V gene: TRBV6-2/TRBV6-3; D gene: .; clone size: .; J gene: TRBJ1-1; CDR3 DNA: TGTGCCAGCAGTTACTCAGTAACTGAAGCTTTCTTT; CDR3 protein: CASSYSVTEAFF
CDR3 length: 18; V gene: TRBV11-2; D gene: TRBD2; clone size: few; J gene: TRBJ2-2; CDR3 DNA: TGTGCCAGCAGCTTAGTTGTAGTGGCTAGCGGGAACACCGGGGAGCTGTTTTTT; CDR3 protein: CASSLVVVASGNTGELFF
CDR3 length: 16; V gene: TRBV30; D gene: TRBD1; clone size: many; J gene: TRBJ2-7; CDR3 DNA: TGTGCCTGGAGTGTTTGGGGCAGGGGGAGCTCCTACGAGCAGTACTTC; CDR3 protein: CAWSVWGRGSSYEQYF
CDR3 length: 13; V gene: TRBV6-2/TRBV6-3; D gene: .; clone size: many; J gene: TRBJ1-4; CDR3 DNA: TGTGCCAGCAGTTTGCTACGGAGGGAAAAACTGTTTTTT; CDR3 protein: CASSLLRREKLFF
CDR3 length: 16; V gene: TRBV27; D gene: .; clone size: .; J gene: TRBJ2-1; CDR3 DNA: TGTGCCAGCAGTTTTGAAGCCCCAAAGAGAAACAATGAGCAGTTCTTC; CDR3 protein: CASSFEAPKRNNEQFF
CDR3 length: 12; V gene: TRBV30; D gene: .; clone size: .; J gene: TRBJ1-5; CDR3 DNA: TGTGCCTGGAGTGGAGGAGATCAGCCCCAGCATTTT; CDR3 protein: CAWSGGDQPQHF
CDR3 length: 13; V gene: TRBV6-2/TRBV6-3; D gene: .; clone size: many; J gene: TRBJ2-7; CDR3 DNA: TGTGCCAGCAGTTCAGGACTTATTTACGAGCAGTACTTC; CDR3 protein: CASSSGLIYEQYF
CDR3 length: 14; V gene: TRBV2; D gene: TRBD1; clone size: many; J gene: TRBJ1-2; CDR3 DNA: TGTGCCAGCCGAAATGGACAGGGGTCCAGCGGCTACACCTTC; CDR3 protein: CASRNGQGSSGYTF
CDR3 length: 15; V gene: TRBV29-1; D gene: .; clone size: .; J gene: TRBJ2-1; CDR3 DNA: TGCAGCGTGGGACATGACCTAATTAACCCTAATGAGCAGTTCTTC; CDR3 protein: CSVGHDLINPNEQFF
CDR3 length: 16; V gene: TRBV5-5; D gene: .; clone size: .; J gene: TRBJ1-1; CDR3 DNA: TGTGCCAGCAGTACACCGATCGACACCGTGAACACTGAAGCTTTCTTT; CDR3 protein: CASSTPIDTVNTEAFF
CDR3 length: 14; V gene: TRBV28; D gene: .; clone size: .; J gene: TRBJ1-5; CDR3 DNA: TGTGCCAGCACCGCAGAAAGGGGGAATCAGCCCCAGCATTTT; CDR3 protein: CASTAERGNQPQHF
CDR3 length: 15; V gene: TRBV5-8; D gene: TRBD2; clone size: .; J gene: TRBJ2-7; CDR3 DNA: TGTGCCAGCAGGCTAGCGGGAGCCCTAATCTACGAGCAGTACTTC; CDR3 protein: CASRLAGALIYEQYF
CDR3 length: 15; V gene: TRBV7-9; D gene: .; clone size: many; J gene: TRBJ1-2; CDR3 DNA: TGTGCCAGCAGCTTAGACTATCGGACGGCCTATGGCTACACCTTC; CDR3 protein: CASSLDYRTAYGYTF
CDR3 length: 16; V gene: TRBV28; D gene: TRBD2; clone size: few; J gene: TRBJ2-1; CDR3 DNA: TGTGCCAGCAGTTTAGCACTAGCGGGATTGTACAATGAGCAGTTCTTC; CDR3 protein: CASSLALAGLYNEQFF
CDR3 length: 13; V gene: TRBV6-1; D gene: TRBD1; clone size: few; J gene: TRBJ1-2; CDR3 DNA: TGTGCCAGCAGTATCGACAGGGACTATGGCTACACCTTC; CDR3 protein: CASSIDRDYGYTF
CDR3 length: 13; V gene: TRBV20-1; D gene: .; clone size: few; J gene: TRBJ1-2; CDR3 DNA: TGCAGTGCTAGAGATCTCATCCGGGGGGGCTACACCTTC; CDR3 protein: CSARDLIRGGYTF